What follows describes a single T cell receptor beta chain. In the study's own analysis: Estimates of nucleated cell counts were drawn from the amplification of reference gene primers. Data came from immunoSEQ multiplex PCR; TCRdb stores just in-frame clones and leaves some out. That table gives V, J and clone size, and the DNA gave D and trimming. Of under 250,000 clones listed, about 86% were seen once; the top ten hold 1.3%. Living in 24 US areas, the participants were between roughly 18 and 90 years of age. Participants had their cohort set by participant-reported clinical history. This entry comes from a study of blood T cell repertoires in COVID-19. On the study more broadly: Acute and convalescent COVID-19 samples came from the United States, Italy and Spain.

CDR1 MNHNY and CDR2 SVGAGI come from the germline V gene (reference sequence). The length of the CDR3 is 15 residues. V gave up 6 bases and J gave up 0 bases, with 12 bases separating them. The V call is TRBV6-6, the J call TRBJ1-5; no firm D call. The source of this sequence is a woman in her forties with acute COVID-19. Sequenced: PBMCs or T cells enriched from blood (not recorded which). In nucleotides, the CDR3 is TGTGCCAGCAGCACCAGTCATTATAGCAATCAGCCCCAGCATTTT. Protein sequence: CASSTSHYSNQPQHF.